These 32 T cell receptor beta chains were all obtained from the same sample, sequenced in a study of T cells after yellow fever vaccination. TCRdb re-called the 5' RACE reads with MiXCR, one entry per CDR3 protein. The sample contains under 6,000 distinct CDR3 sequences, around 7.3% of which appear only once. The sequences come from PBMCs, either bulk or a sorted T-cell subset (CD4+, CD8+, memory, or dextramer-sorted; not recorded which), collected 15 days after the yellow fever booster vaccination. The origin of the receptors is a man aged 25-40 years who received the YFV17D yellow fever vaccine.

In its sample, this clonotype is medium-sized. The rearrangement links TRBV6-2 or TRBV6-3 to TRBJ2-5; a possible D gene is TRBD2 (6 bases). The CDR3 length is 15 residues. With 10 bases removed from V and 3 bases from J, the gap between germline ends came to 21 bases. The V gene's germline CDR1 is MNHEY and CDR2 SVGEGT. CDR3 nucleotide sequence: TGTGCCACGTTCCCCCGCGGGGCTCAAGAAGAGACCCAGTACTTC. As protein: CATFPRGAQEETQYF.

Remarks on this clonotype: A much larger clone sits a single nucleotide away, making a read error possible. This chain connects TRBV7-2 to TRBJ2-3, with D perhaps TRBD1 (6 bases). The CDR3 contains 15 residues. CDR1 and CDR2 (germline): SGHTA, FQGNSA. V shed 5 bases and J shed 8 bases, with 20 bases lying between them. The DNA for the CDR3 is TGTGCCAGCAGCGTCACCGGGACATCAAATGGTACGCAGTATTTT. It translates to CASSVTGTSNGTQYF.

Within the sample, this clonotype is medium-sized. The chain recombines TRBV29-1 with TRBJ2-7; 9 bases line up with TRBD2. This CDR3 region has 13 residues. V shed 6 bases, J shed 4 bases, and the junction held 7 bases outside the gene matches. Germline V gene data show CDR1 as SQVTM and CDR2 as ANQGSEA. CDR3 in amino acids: CSVPGLAKYEQYF. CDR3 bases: TGCAGCGTCCCGGGACTAGCTAAATACGAGCAGTACTTC.

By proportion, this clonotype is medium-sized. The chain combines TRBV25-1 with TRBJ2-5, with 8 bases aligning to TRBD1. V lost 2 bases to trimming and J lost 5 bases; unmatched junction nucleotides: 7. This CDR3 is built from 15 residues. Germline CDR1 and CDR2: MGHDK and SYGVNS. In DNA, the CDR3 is TGTGCCAGCAGTGAAACAGGGGGGCGCGAGGAGACCCAGTACTTC. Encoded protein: CASSETGGREETQYF.

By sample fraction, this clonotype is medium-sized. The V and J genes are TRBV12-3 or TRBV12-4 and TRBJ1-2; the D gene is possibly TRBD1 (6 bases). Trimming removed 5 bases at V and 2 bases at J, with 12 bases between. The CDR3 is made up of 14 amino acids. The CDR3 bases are TGTGCCAGCAGTACCGGGACACCCAACTATGGCTACACCTTC. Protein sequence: CASSTGTPNYGYTF.

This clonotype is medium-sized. The CDR3 DNA reads TGTGCCAGCAGTGCGGGACAGGCGTATGGCTACACCTTC. Translating gives CASSAGQAYGYTF. The chain has TRBV12-3 or TRBV12-4 and TRBJ1-2; TRBD1 agrees at 8 bases. CDR3 size: 13 residues. With V trimmed by 5 bases and J by 5 bases, 4 bases remained unmatched.

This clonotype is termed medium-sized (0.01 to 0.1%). The chain's CDR3 is CASSELPTRINQPQHF. DNA for the CDR3: TGTGCCAGCAGTGAACTCCCGACACGGATCAATCAGCCCCAGCATTTT. The chain uses TRBV6-1 and TRBJ1-5, with D hard to call. The CDR3 is made up of 16 amino acids. The germline V gene has CDR1 MNHNS and CDR2 SASEGT. Between the trimmed V and J ends, which lost 2 bases and 3 bases, there was a span of 14 bases.

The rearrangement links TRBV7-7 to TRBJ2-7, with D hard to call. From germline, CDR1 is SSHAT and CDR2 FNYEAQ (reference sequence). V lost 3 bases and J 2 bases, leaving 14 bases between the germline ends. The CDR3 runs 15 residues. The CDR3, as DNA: TGTGCCAGCAGCTTTCAGGAAGGCGGCGCCTACGAGCAGTACTTC. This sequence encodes CASSFQEGGAYEQYF.

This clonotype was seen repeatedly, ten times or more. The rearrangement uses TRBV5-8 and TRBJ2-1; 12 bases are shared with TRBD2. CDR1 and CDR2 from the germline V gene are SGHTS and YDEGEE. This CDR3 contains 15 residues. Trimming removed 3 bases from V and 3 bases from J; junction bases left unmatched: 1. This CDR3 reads CASSWGLAGYNEQFF. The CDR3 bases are TGTGCCAGCAGCTGGGGACTAGCGGGCTACAATGAGCAGTTCTTC.

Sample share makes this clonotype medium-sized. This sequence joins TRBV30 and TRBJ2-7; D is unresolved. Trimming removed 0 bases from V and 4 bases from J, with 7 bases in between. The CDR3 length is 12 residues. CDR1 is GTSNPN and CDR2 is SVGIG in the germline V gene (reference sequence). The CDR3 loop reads CAWSVLSYEQYF. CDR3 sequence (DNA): TGTGCCTGGAGTGTACTTTCATACGAGCAGTACTTC.

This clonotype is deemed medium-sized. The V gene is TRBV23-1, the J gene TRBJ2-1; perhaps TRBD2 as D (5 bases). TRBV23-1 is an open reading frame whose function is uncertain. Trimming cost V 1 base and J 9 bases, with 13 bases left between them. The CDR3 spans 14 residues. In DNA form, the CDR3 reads TGCGCCAGCAGTCAATTGACTCAAGGAGGTGAGCAGTTCTTC. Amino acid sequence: CASSQLTQGGEQFF.

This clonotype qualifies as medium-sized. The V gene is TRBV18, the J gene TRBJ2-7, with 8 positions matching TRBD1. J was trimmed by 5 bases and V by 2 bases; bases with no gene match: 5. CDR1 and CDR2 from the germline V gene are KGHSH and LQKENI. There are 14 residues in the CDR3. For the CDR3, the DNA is TGTGCCAGCTCACCAAATCAGGGGGCCAACGAGCAGTACTTC. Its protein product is CASSPNQGANEQYF.

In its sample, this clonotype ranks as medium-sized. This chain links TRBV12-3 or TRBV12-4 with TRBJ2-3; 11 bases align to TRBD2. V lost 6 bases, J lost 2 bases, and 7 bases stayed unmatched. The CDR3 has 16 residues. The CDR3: CASRGGLAEITDTQYF. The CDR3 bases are TGTGCCAGCAGGGGGGGACTAGCGGAAATCACAGATACGCAGTATTTT.

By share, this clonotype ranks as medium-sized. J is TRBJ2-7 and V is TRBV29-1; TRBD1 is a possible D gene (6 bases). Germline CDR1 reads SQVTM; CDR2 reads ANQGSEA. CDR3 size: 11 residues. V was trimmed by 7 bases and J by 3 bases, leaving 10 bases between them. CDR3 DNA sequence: TGCAGCGCTAAAGGGGGCTACGAGCAGTACTTC. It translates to CSAKGGYEQYF.

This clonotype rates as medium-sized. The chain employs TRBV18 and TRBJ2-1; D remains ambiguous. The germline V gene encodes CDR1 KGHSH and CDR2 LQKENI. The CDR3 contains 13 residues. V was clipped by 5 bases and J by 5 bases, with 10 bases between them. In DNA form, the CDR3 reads TGTGCCAGCTCAGGGCAGACCCACAATGAGCAGTTCTTC. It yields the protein CASSGQTHNEQFF.

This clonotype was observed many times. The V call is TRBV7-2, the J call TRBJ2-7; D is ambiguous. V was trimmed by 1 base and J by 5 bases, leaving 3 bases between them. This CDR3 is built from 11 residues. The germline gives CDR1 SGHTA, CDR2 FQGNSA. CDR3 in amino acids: CASSLGDEQYF. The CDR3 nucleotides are TGTGCCAGCAGCTTAGGGGACGAGCAGTACTTC.

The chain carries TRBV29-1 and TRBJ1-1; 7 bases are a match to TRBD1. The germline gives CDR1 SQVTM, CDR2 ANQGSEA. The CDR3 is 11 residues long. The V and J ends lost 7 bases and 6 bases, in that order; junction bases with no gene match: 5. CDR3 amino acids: CSGHRGAEAFF. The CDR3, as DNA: TGCAGCGGACACAGGGGCGCTGAAGCTTTCTTT.

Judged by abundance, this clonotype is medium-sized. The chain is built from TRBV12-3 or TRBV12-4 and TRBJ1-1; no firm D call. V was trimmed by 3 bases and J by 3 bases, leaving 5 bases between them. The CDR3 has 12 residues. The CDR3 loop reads CASSLYHTEAFF. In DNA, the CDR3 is TGTGCCAGCAGTTTGTACCACACTGAAGCTTTCTTT.

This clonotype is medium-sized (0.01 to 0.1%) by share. Written as DNA, the CDR3 is TGCAGTGCTACCGGGACACCGAGCTCCTACGAGCAGTACTTC. It is translated as CSATGTPSSYEQYF. The chain couples TRBV20-1 to TRBJ2-7; TRBD1 might be the D (6 bases). The CDR3 loop spans 14 amino acids. Trimming removed 4 bases from V and 0 bases from J, with 13 bases in between. The germline V gene encodes CDR1 DFQATT and CDR2 SNEGSKA (reference sequence).

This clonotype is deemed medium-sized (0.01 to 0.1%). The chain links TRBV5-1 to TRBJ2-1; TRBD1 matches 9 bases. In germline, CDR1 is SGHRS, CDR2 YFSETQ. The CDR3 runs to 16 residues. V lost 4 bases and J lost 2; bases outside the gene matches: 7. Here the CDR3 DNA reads TGCGCCAGCAGCGCCCGGGGGACAGGGACCTACAATGAGCAGTTCTTC. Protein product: CASSARGTGTYNEQFF.

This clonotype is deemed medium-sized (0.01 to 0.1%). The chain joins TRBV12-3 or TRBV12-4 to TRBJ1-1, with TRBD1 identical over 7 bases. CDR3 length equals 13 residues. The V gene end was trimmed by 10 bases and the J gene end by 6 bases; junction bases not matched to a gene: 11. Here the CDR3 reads CATRTGRTAEAFF. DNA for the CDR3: TGTGCCACCCGGACAGGAAGGACCGCTGAAGCTTTCTTT.

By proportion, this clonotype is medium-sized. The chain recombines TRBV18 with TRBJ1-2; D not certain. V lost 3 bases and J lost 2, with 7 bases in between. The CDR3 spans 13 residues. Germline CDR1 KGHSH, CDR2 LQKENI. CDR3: CASSPEVNYGYTF. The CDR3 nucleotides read TGTGCCAGCTCACCGGAAGTGAACTATGGCTACACCTTC.

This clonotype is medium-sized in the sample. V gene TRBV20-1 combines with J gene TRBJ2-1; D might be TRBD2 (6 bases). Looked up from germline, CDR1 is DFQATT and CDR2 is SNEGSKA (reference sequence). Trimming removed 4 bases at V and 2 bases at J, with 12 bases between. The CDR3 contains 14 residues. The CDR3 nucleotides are TGCAGTGCTACCCGGGCGGGACCCTACAATGAGCAGTTCTTC. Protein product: CSATRAGPYNEQFF.

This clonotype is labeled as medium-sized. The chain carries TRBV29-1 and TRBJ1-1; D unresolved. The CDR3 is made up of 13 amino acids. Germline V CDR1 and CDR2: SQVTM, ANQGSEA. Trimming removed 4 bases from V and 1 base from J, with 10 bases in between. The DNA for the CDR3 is TGCAGCGTTGTGAAGGGCTCGAACACTGAAGCTTTCTTT. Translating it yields CSVVKGSNTEAFF. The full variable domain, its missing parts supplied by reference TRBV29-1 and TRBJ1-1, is SAVISQKPSRDICQRGTSLTIQCQVDSQVTMMFWYRQQPGQSLTLIATANQGSEATYESGFVIDKFPISRPNLTFSTLTVSNMSPEDSSIYLCSVVKGSNTEAFFGQGTRLTVV.

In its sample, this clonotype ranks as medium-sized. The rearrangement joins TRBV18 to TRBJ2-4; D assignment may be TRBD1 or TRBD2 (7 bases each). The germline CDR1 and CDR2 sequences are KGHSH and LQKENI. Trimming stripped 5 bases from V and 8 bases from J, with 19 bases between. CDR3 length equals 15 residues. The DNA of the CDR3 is TGTGCCAGCTCATCCAGCACAGGGGCGGGGGACATTCAGTACTTC. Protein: CASSSSTGAGDIQYF.

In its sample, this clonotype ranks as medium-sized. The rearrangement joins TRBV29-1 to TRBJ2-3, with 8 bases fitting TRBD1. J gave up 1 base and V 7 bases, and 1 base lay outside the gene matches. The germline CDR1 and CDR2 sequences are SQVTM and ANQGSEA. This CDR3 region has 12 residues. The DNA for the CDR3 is TGCAGCGCGGACAGGGGCACAGATACGCAGTATTTT. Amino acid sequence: CSADRGTDTQYF.

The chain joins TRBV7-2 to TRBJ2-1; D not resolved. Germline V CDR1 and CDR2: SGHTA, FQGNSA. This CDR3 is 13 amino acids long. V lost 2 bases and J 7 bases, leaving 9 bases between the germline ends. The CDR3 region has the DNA TGTGCCAGCAGCTTATCCAGAAAAAATGAGCAGTTCTTC. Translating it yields CASSLSRKNEQFF.

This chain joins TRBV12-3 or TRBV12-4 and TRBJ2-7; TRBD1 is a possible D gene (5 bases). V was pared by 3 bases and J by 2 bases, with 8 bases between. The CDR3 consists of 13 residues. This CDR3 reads CASSFWTPYEQYF. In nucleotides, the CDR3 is TGTGCCAGCAGTTTTTGGACACCCTACGAGCAGTACTTC.

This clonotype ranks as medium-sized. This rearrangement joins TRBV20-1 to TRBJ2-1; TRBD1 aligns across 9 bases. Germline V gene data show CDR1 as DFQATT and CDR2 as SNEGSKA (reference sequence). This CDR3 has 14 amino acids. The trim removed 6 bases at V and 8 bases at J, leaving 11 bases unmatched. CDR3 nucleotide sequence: TGCAGTGCCACAGGGGGCGCGGGGGACGATGAGCAGTTCTTC. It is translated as CSATGGAGDDEQFF.

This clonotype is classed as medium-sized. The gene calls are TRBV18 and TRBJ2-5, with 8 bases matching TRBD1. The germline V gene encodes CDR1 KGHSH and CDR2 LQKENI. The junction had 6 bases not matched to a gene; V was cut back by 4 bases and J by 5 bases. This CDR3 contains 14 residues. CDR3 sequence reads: CASSRDRGRETQYF. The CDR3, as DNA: TGTGCCAGCTCACGTGACAGGGGCCGGGAGACCCAGTACTTC.

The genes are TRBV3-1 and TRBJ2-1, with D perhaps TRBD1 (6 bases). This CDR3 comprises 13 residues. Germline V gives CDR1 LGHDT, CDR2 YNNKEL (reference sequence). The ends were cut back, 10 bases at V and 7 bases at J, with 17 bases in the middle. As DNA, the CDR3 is TGTGCCATCTGTTCGGACAGTCCGAATGAGCAGTTCTTC. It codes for CAICSDSPNEQFF.

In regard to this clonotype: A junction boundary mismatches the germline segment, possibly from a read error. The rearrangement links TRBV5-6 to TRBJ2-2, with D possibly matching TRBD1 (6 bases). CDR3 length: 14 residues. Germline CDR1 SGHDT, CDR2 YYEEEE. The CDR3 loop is CACSPTPGAGELFF. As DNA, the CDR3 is TGTGCCTGCAGCCCGACCCCAGGGGCGGGGGAGCTGTTTTTT.